This T cell receptor beta chain was recovered during a study of cytomegalovirus exposure and HLA in healthy donors (dated by TCRdb to 2016 to 2017). About the full investigation: In an earlier analysis of fewer than 750 of the donors, less than 350 Gb of sequence data and 117 million unique TCR beta sequences from 150 million to 200 million T cells were reported. High-throughput TCR immunosequencing, statistical association of individual TCRs with disease status, and machine learning were combined to predict cytomegalovirus infection status. Because of strong linkage in the cohort, five DR-DQ haplotypes were treated as single units for association and clustering. A separate validation cohort of 100 to 150 different subjects was used in addition to the roughly 640-subject first cohort. The study aimed to test whether cataloging public T cell receptors could reveal signatures of past pathogen exposure. Using immunosequencing, the study profiled T cell repertoires from around 670 subjects and related those repertoires to cytomegalovirus serostatus. Donor age, sex, ethnicity and CMV serostatus were collected together with the repertoire data. HLA typing included class I and class II loci at four-digit resolution. A later analysis re-examined previously published TCR beta repertoires from roughly 720 donors and added high-resolution HLA genotyping to investigate patterns of TCR occurrence. An early release covering over 500 HLA-typed donors comprised approximately 290 gigabases of sequencing data and about 90 million unique TCR sequences. Among around 400 genotyped donors of the cohort, an average of approximately 240,000 unique TCR beta nucleotide sequences was sequenced per donor, of which about 20% were non-productive. All discovery cohort repertoires had been generated using a single sequencing platform. A later genetic analysis used genome-wide SNP genotypes for 398 of the 666 donors, treating that subset as a discovery cohort. Of the 300 to 450 genotyped donors, around 81% fell in the genetic ancestry cluster associated with self-reported Caucasian donors. Rather than using new phenotypic data, the later analysis identified candidate immune exposures from TCR beta sequences and from how often those sequences occurred across donors. The number of donors typed differed by locus, with about 629-640 for A, B, C, DRB1 and DQB1, about 500 for DQA1, under 610 for DPA1, and 472 for DPB1. To decide whether each TCR beta V gene segment behaved as functional or pseudogenic, an earlier analysis of approximately 600 of the donors relied on high-throughput TCR beta sequencing. Here is what the overall study found, with its caveats: Correlated functional status among segregating V segments might be attributable to linkage disequilibrium, but an unknown experimental factor could not be ruled out. The study gave a list of over 150 TCR beta chains associated with cytomegalovirus. A further reported finding was that TCR beta sequences accurately predicted the HLA-A and HLA-B alleles for most subjects in the first cohort. The classifier was reported to diagnose cytomegalovirus status with high specificity and sensitivity in both the original and validation cohorts. In an earlier analysis of about 600 of the donors, most TCR beta V segments appeared in productive rearrangements about 87% or about 30% of the time, broadly matching IMGT annotations. A later analysis associated about 17,000 TCR beta sequences with specific HLA alleles at a false discovery rate of 0.05. The authors suggested that the approach could potentially be generalized to other disease states and immunological phenotypes. According to a later genetic analysis, donors in an Asian-associated ancestry cluster had fewer N-insertions in productive TCRs than the approximately 650-donor mean. Presence/absence analyses assumed roughly uniform sequencing depth across donors, an assumption that may not hold. In a later analysis, HLA-associated TCR beta chains were found to be more clonally expanded and to have lower generation probabilities than equally common non-associated chains. A cluster of highly shared sequence variants was judged likely to be a technical artifact of the sequencing pipeline. Several of the top co-occurrence clusters appeared to be linked to parvovirus B19, influenza, CMV and Epstein-Barr virus, according to a later analysis. According to a later analysis, TCR association rates differed among HLA loci, with DRB1 alleles showing the most associated TCRs and HLA-C alleles showing the fewest. Because the 87-base-pair reads could not distinguish some IMGT-functional V segments, including TRBV6-2 and TRBV6-3, those segments were excluded. When HLA alleles, especially DR and DQ, strongly co-occurred, attributing TCR associations to individual alleles was difficult. Because some donors lacked HLA typing at each locus, the association tests relied only on the typed subset. V-gene and J-gene trimming of TCR beta chains was associated with a missense DCLRE1C variant in a later genetic analysis, and the association was replicated in an independent cohort. CMV serostatus was the only immune exposure information available for the cohort. Because counts were too low, about 18 rarely observed V segments, including chromosome 9 orphons, were excluded from the earlier analysis of 587 of the donors. In vitro tests confirmed that a few of the cytomegalovirus-associated TCR beta chains recognize cytomegalovirus antigens. A later analysis found that most CMV-associated TCR beta chains appeared HLA-restricted, with HLA associations seemingly driven largely by CMV exposure. In this cohort, only TCR beta chains were sequenced, and detectable features were limited by the absence of alpha or paired-chain data. Across donors, most TCR sequences were observed very rarely, whereas some public TCRs were present in many individuals.

In total, more than 500 healthy bone marrow donors made up the cohort. At the time of sampling, every cohort member was nominally healthy, though immune exposures that went unrecorded were likely present. The donor was CMV seronegative and was included in the group of a few hundred seronegative cohort members. Each donor provided a peripheral blood sample, and peripheral blood mononuclear cells were used for TCR beta sequencing. Genomic DNA extraction from the blood cell samples was performed with the Qiagen DNeasy Blood Extraction Kit. The library was prepared using the immunoSEQ multiplex PCR assay. The multiplex PCR relied on a mix of 60 forward primers for TCR Vbeta segments and 13 reverse primers for TCR Jbeta segments. Amplification of the CDR3 region of rearranged TCR beta genes was performed with a multiplex PCR assay on genomic DNA. The Illumina HiSeq System was used to sequence the amplified TCR beta libraries as 87-base-pair reads. On the study's bioinformatics: A later analysis tallied 80 million to 95 million unique TCR beta chains across the approximately 670 repertoires, and approximately 12 million of those chains were shared by two or more donors. To remove PCR and sequencing errors, raw reads were error-corrected and collapsed into unique sequences using a nearest-neighbor algorithm that merged closely related sequences. V, D and J gene segments were assigned by aligning CDR3 sequences to IMGT reference sequences. For a sequence to be retained, at least a six-nucleotide match to both a V gene segment and a J gene segment was required. Rearrangements were classified as productive when the CDR3 lacked stop codons and remained in frame with V and J, and all other rearrangements were classified as non-productive. Following IMGT convention, CDR3 was defined as the stretch from the second conserved V-encoded cysteine to the conserved J-encoded phenylalanine. Sequences without an unambiguous match to a single V gene segment were excluded from the earlier analysis of approximately 600 of the donors. In an earlier analysis of 450 to 750 of the donors, a V segment was called functional when productive rearrangements were above 56.7%, and segregating when the standard deviation between donors exceeded 5%. A statistical classification framework was built to diagnose cytomegalovirus status from the catalog of TCR beta chain sequences. V and J gene assignment, in a later analysis, came from comparing TCR nucleotide sequences with IMGT/GENE-DB human TR gene sequences. In a later analysis, CDR3 sequences and most-parsimonious VDJ recombination scenarios were assigned using the TCRdist pipeline. In a later analysis, every TCR beta chain was defined by the combination of its CDR3 amino acid sequence and its V-gene family, and reads without a unique V-gene family were dropped. As a way to deal with suspected cross-contamination and a sequencing artifact, a later analysis dropped over 550 nucleotide sequences that were highly shared and had low generation probability. For each public chain, a later analysis derived a clonal expansion index from normalized ranks of inferred template counts within each repertoire. In a later analysis, generation probabilities were computed with a VDJ recombination model fitted to out-of-frame rearrangements, and the resulting probabilities were checked against IGoR. A later analysis scored TCR-TCR, TCR-HLA and TCR-CMV co-occurrence with hypergeometric tests, applying a repertoire-size bias correction to TCR pairs. False discovery rates were estimated in a later analysis by permuting HLA or CMV assignments 20 times. In a later analysis, co-occurring TCRs were grouped with DBSCAN, and TCRdist sequence similarity was added when clustering was performed within HLA-allele-positive subsets. Repertoires with fewer than 30,000 or more than 120,000 public chains were left out of co-occurrence clustering, as were roughly five repertoires with anomalous nucleotide sharing. Not all clones reach the TCRdb copy of this immuneACCESS table, which keeps in-frame sequences only. Checked studies attribute under half of the gap to unresolved V genes and leave the rest unexplained. V and J calls plus clone size are reproduced from that table; the DNA served to infer D and trimming. Recorded for this sample are approximately 150,000 clones; 70% to 80% of them occurred a single time. The ten largest clones take up roughly 1.2% of the sample.

A remark on this clone: This clone's antigen is unknown. No qualities accompany the bases; no much larger clone lies one base away.

V was cut back by 1 base and J by 10 bases, leaving a gap of 16 bases between them. CDR1 and CDR2, looked up from the germline V gene (reference sequence), are SEHNR and FQNEAQ. Taken from cysteine to phenylalanine, the CDR3 has 15 residues. Only the CDR3 part of the read is kept: 45 bases, read in frame from the first base. The sequence was obtained from a woman aged 45 to 65 in good health and CMV-seronegative. The V and J segments used are TRBV7-9 and TRBJ1-4; the best D guess is TRBD1, with 5 bases matching. What was sequenced was PBMCs. The CDR3 here reads CASSLGAGEWAKLFF. The bases are TGTGCCAGCAGCTTAGGAGCGGGGGAATGGGCAAAACTGTTTTTT.